Here is one T cell receptor beta chain with its context. The target antigen is unknown. For every donor, a draw yielded approximately 9.8 milliliters of peripheral blood. Primed by a sample-barcoded 5' primer and a J-beta primer mix, a second PCR proceeded for about 6 to 11 cycles. MiXCR, run by TCRdb on the 5' RACE reads, gives a single entry per CDR3 protein. The data contain about 720,000 distinct CDR3 sequences, 22% of them singletons. This record comes from a study of blood T cells in healthy people across ages. Regarding the study as a whole: Compared with aged donors, long-lived donors showed fewer expanded clones, suggesting selection.

CDR3 size: 15 residues. V shed 6 bases, J shed 0 bases, and the junction held 4 bases outside the gene matches. The V gene's germline CDR1 is SGHTA and CDR2 FQGNSA. Sequenced input: blood. The chain combines TRBV7-2 with TRBJ1-4, with TRBD1 matching over 7 bases. The sequence was collected from a man in his 70s in good health. The CDR3 coding sequence is TGTGCCAGCAGGATGACAGGGTCAACTAATGAAAAACTGTTTTTT. Translation gives CASRMTGSTNEKLFF.